This TCR beta chain was recorded in a study of shared clonotypes between healthy human individuals. Study as a whole: Researchers drew samples from two women and a few men aged 18 to 49. Overall study results and limits: Sampling covered blood only; tissue repertoires likely differ.

Germline V gene data show CDR1 as SQVTM and CDR2 as ANQGSEA. CDR3 length equals 11 residues. Trimming cost V 3 bases and J 4 bases, with 6 bases left between them. For this clone: Its antigen is unidentified.

An assay was performed, and its level was deep. The data were produced by immunoSEQ multiplex PCR, yet TCRdb's version contains in-frame clones alone and is incomplete. The profile shows 500,000 to 650,000 clones, just over 75% of them singletons. This clonotype was sampled from a woman aged 40 to 50 in good health. Some clones in this sample may be carry-over from other donors' samples. Sequencing input: PBMCs. This chain uses TRBV29-1 with TRBJ1-1; D gene ambiguous. The CDR3 DNA sequence: TGCAGCGTTGATTTGTCCACTGAAGCTTTCTTT. Translated: CSVDLSTEAFF.